This T cell receptor beta chain was recovered during a study of blood T cell repertoires in COVID-19 (dated by TCRdb to the early 2020s). The study in broad terms: Samples covering the acute and convalescent phases of COVID-19 were provided by collaborators in the United States, Italy and Spain. The sample metadata nearly always contained a de-identified subject ID, COVID-19 status, age in years and sex. Deeply sampled blood TCRbeta repertoires from subjects exposed to, actively infected with, or recovered from COVID-19 were included in the dataset. The prospective study material was composed of cDNA or gDNA derived from T cells, B-cell-depleted T cells, or PBMCs. Samples were obtained from the ongoing ImmuneRACE study (first 160 participants) and from 1,000 to 1,500 subjects provided by 6 global collaborators. Where available, HLA class I and class II types were taken from metadata supplied by the sample provider and were not determined by assay-based typing. The repertoires were released in a freely available public database intended as a resource for research on the immune response to SARS-CoV-2.

Each collaborating institution followed its own protocols to collect whole blood in K2EDTA tubes. Collaborator samples were shipped for TCRbeta analysis as frozen whole blood, isolated PBMCs, or DNA extracted from either sample type. CDR1 and CDR2 are drawn from the germline V gene: MDHEN, SYDVKM. Taken from cysteine to phenylalanine, the CDR3 has 13 residues. Just CDR3 DNA is preserved here, 39 bases in frame from base 1. V is pared back by 7 bases and J by 2 bases, with 12 bases lying between the germline termini. This clone was picked up one time. Its specific antigen is unknown. No base-level quality is on record; no much larger clone is a single base apart. TCRbeta CDR3 regions were amplified from genomic DNA by means of the immunoSEQ Assay, a bias-controlled multiplex PCR. Under the source paper's analysis protocol: Within the assay, amplification of reference gene primers was used to estimate how many nucleated cells each sample contained. To quantify the absolute abundance of each unique TCRbeta CDR3 rearrangement, sequence reads were collapsed and filtered. For each sample, productive Simpson clonality was calculated as the square root of Simpson's diversity index over productive rearrangements. Held by TCRdb, this immuneACCESS table contains in-frame sequences only and omits some clones. Under half of the omission traces to an unresolved V gene where checked; the cause of the rest is unknown. The V and J calls and clone size come from that table; D and trimming were worked out from the DNA. The sample has approximately 210,000 clones on record, about 92% of them singletons. The ten largest clones represent around 1.2% of the sample.

General findings and caveats noted by the study authors: Clinical and demographic metadata were provided uncurated, with the amount varying by source and participant.

The rearranged segments are TRBV28 and TRBJ2-7, with the D gene not clear enough to name. This receptor was taken from a man under 40 with acute or convalescent COVID-19. Sequencing was carried out using peripheral blood. The CDR3 in this case is CASKSTDTYEQYF. Read as DNA, the sequence is TGTGCCAGCAAATCGACTGATACCTACGAGCAGTACTTC.